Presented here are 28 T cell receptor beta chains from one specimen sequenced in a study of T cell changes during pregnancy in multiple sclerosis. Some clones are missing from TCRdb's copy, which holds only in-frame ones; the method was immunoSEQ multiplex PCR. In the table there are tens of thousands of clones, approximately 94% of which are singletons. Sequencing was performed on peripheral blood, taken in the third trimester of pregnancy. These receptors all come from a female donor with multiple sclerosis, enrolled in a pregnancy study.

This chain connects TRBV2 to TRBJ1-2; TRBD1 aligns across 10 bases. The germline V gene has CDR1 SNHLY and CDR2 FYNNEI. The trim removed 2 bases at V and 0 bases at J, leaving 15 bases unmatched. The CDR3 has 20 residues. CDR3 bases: TGTGCCAGCAGTGAAAGGCTTCCCTGGGACAGGGGATCGCCTAACTATGGCTACACCTTC. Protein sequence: CASSERLPWDRGSPNYGYTF.

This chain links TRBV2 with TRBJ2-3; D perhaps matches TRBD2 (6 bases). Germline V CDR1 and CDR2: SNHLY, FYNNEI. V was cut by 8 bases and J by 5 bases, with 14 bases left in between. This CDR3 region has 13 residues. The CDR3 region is CASWEVAEDTQYF. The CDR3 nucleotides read TGTGCCAGCTGGGAGGTGGCAGAAGATACGCAGTATTTT.

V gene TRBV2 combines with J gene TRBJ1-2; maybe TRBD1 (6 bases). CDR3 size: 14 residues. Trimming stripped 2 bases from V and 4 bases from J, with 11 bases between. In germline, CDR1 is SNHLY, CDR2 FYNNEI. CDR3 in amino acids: CASSERGLGYGYTF. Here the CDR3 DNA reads TGTGCCAGCAGTGAAAGGGGGTTGGGCTATGGCTACACCTTC.

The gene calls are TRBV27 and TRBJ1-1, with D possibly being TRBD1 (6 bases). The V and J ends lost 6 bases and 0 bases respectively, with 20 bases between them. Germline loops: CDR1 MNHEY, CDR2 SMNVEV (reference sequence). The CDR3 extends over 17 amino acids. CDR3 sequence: CASSRTPGHGLNTEAFF. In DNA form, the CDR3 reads TGTGCCAGCAGCCGCACACCGGGACACGGATTGAACACTGAAGCTTTCTTT.

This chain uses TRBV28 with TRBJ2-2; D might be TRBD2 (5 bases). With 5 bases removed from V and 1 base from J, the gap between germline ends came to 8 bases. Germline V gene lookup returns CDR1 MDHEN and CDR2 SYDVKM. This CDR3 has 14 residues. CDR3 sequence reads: CASSLGLNTGELFF. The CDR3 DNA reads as TGTGCCAGCAGTCTCGGACTGAACACCGGGGAGCTGTTTTTT.

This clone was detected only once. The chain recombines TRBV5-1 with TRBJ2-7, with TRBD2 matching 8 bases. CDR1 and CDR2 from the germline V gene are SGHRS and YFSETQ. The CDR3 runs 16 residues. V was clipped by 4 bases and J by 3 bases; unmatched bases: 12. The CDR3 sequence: CASSRQHREGFYEQYF. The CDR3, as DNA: TGCGCCAGCAGCCGCCAGCATCGGGAGGGCTTCTACGAGCAGTACTTC.

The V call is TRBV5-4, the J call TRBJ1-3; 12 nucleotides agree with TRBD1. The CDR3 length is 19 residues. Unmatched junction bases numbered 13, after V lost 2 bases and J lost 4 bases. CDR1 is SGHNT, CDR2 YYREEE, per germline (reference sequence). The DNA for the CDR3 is TGTGCCAGCAGCTTTTTGGTCCCGGGACAGGGGGCGGGGGGAAACACCATATATTTT. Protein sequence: CASSFLVPGQGAGGNTIYF.

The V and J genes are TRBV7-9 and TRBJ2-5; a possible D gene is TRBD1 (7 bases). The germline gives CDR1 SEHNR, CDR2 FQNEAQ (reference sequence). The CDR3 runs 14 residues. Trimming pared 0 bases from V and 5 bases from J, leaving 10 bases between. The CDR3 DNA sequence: TGTGCCAGCAGCTTAGCGACAGGGAGGGAGACCCAGTACTTC. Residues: CASSLATGRETQYF.

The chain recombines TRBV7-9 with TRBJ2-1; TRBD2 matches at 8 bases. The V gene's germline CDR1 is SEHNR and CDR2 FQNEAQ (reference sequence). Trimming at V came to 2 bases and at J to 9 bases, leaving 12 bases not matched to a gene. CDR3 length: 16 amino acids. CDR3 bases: TGTGCCAGCAGCTTATGGGGACTAGTCGGTCCGGGTGAGCAGTTCTTC. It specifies CASSLWGLVGPGEQFF.

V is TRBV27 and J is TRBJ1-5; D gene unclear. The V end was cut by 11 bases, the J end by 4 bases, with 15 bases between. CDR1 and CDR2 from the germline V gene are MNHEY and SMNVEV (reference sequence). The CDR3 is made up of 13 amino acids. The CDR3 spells CAAAGSKNQPQHF. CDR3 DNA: TGTGCCGCAGCGGGAAGCAAGAATCAGCCCCAGCATTTT.

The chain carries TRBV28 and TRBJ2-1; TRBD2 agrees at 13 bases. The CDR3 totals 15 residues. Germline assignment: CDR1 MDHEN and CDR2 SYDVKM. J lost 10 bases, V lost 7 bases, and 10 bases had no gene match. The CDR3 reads CASTSPGLAGEEQFF. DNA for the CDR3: TGTGCCAGCACCTCGCCCGGACTAGCGGGAGAAGAGCAGTTCTTC. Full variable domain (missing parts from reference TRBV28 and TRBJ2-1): DVKVTQSSRYLVKRTGEKVFLECVQDMDHENMFWYRQDPGLGLRLIYFSYDVKMKEKGDIPEGYSVSREKKERFSLILESASTNQTSMYLCASTSPGLAGEEQFFGPGTRLTVL.

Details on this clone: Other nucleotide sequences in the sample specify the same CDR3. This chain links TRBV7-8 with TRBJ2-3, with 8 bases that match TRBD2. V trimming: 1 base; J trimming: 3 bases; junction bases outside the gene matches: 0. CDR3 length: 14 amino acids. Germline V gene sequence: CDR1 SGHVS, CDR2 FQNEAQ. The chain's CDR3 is CASSLGGRTDTQYF. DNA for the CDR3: TGTGCCAGCAGCTTAGGCGGGAGGACAGATACGCAGTATTTT.

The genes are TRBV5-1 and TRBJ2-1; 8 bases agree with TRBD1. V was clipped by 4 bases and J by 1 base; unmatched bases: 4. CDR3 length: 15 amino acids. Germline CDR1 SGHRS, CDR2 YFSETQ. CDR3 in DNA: TGCGCCAGCAGCCCCGGACAGGGATCCTACAATGAGCAGTTCTTC. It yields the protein CASSPGQGSYNEQFF.

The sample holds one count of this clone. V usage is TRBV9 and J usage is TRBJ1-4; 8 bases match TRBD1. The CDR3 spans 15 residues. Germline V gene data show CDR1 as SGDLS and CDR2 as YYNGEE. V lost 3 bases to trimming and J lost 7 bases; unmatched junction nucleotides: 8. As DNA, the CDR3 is TGTGCCAGCAGCGGCGGACAGGGCGGATTTGAAAAACTGTTTTTT. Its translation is CASSGGQGGFEKLFF.

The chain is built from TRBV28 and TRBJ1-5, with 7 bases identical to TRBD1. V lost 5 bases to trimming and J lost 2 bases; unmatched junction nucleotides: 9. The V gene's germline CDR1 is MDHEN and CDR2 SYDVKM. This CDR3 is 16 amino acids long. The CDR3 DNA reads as TGTGCCAGCAGTGACTACAGGGGAAATGGCAATCAGCCCCAGCATTTT. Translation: CASSDYRGNGNQPQHF.

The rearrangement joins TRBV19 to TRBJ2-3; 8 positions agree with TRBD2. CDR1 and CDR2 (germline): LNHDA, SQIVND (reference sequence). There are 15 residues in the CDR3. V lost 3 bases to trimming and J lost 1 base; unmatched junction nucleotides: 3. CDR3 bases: TGTGCCAGTAGTATTTACGGGGGGGGCACAGATACGCAGTATTTT. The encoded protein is CASSIYGGGTDTQYF.

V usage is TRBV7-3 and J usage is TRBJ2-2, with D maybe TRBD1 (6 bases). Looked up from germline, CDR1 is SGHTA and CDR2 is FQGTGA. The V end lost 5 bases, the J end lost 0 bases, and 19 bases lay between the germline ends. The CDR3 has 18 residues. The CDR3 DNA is TGTGCCAGCAGCCGAGCCCCCATCGACAGGACGAACACCGGGGAGCTGTTTTTT. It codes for CASSRAPIDRTNTGELFF.

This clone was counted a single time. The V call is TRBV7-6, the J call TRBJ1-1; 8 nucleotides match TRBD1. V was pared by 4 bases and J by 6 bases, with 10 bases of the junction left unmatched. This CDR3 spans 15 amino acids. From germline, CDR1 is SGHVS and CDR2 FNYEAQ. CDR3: CASSSRTGIHAEAFF. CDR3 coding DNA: TGTGCCAGCAGCTCGAGGACAGGGATACACGCTGAAGCTTTCTTT. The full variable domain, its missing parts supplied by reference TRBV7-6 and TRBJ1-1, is GAGVSQSPRYKVTKRGQDVALRCDPISGHVSLYWYRQALGQGPEFLTYFNYEAQQDKSGLPNDRFSAERPEGSISTLTIQRTEQRDSAMYRCASSSRTGIHAEAFFGQGTRLTVV.

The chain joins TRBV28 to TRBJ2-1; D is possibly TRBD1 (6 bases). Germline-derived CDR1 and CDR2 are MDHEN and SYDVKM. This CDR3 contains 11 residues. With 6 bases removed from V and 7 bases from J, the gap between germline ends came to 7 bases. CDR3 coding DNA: TGTGCCAGCAGGGACAGTAATGAGCAGTTCTTC. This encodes CASRDSNEQFF.

The CDR3 DNA follows: TGTGCCAGCAGCTTATACTTCGGGGGGCGGAGATGGGGTGAGCAGTTCTTC. Its protein is CASSLYFGGRRWGEQFF. The chain uses TRBV7-9 and TRBJ2-1, with D possibly matching TRBD2 (7 bases). This CDR3 has 17 residues. Trimming stripped 2 bases from V and 9 bases from J, with 23 bases between. In germline, CDR1 is SEHNR, CDR2 FQNEAQ (reference sequence).

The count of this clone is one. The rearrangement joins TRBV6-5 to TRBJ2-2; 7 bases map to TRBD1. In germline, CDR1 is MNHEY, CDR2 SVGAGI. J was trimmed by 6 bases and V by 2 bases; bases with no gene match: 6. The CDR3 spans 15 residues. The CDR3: CASSYDRVIAGELFF. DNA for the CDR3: TGTGCCAGCAGTTACGACAGGGTTATCGCCGGGGAGCTGTTTTTT.

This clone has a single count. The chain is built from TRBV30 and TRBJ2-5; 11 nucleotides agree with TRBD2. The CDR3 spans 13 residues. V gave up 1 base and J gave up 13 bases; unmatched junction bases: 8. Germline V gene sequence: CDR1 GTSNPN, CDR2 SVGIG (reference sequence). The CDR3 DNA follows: TGTGCCTGGAGTGCCGGGACTAGCGGCCCTCGGTACTTC. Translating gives CAWSAGTSGPRYF. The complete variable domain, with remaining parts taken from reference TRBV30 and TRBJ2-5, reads SQTIHQWPATLVQPVGSPLSLECTVEGTSNPNLYWYRQAAGRGLQLLFYSVGIGQISSEVPQNLSASRPQDRQFILSSKKLLLSDSGFYLCAWSAGTSGPRYFGPGTRLLVL.

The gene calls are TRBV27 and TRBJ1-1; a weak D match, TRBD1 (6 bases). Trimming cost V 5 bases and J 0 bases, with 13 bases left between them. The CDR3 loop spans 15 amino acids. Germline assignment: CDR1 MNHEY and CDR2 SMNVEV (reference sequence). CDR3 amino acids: CASSPLGQLNTEAFF. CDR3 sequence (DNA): TGTGCCAGCAGTCCGCTAGGACAGCTGAACACTGAAGCTTTCTTT.

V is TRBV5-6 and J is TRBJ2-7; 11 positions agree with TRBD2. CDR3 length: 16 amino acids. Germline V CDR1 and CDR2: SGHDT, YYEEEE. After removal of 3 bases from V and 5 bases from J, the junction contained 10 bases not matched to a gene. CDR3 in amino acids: CASSSLLAGGPDEQYF. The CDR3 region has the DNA TGTGCCAGCAGCTCCTTGCTAGCGGGAGGCCCTGACGAGCAGTACTTC.

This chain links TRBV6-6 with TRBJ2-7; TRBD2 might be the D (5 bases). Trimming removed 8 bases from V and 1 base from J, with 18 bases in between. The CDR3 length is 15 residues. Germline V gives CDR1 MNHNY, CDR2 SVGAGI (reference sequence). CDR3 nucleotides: TGTGCCAGCCTTCGAGACCCCGGAGGATCCTACGAGCAGTACTTC. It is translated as CASLRDPGGSYEQYF.

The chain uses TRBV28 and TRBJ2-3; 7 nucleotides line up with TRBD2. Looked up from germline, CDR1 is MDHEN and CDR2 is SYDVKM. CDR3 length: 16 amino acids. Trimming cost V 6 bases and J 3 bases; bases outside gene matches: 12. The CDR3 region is CASRQTWDYLTDTQYF. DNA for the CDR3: TGTGCCAGCAGACAAACCTGGGACTACCTTACAGATACGCAGTATTTT.

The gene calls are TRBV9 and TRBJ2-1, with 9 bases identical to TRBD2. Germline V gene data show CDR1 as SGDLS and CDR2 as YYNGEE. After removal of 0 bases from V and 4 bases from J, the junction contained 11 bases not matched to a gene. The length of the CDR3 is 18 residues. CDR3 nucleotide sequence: TGTGCCAGCAGCGTAGAGGGCCGGGGGAGCGGGGGGTACAATGAGCAGTTCTTC. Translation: CASSVEGRGSGGYNEQFF.

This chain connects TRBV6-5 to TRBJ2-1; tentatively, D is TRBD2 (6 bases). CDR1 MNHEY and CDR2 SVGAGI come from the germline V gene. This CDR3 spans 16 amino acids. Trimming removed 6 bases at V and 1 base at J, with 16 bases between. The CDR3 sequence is CASSYTRAGSYNEQFF. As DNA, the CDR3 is TGTGCCAGCAGCTACACTCGGGCGGGATCCTACAATGAGCAGTTCTTC.